This T cell receptor beta chain is from a study of CD8 T cells in ankylosing spondylitis. Germline CDR1 SGHRS, CDR2 YFSETQ. The CDR3 totals 14 residues. With 2 bases clipped from V and 5 bases from J, the junction kept 3 bases outside the gene matches. Overall study results and limits: In peripheral blood, disease-linked CD8+ clones occurred at relatively low frequencies. A motif in TCR beta, a set of 8 or 9 highly homologous variants, appeared characteristic of ankylosing spondylitis blood.

This clonotype was counted ten times or more. The antigen remains undetermined. Via MiXCR, TCRdb re-called the 5' RACE reads, giving one row per CDR3 protein. The data contain approximately 60,000 distinct CDR3 sequences, around 6.5% of them singletons. V and J are TRBV5-1 and TRBJ2-3; TRBD1 aligns across 9 bases. The sequence derives from a male donor with ankylosing spondylitis. The sequenced sample was synovial fluid, either unsorted or a sorted T cell fraction (not recorded which). The CDR3, as DNA: TGCGCCAGCAGCTTCGTGGGACAGGGAGATACGCAGTATTTT. Its translation is CASSFVGQGDTQYF.